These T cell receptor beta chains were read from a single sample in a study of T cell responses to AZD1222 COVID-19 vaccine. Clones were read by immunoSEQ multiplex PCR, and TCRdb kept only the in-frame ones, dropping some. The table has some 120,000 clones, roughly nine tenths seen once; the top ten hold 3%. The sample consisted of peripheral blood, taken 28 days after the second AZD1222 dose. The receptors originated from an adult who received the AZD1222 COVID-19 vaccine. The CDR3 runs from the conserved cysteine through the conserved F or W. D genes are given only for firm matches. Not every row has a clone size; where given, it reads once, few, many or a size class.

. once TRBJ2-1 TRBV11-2 CASSLDRNEQFF TGTGCCAGCAGCTTAGACAGGAATGAGCAGTTCTTC
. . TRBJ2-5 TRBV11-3 CASSLWVGKETQYF TGTGCCAGCAGCTTGTGGGTGGGGAAAGAGACCCAGTACTTC
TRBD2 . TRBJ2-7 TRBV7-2 CASSSASGGSYEQYF TGTGCCAGCAGCTCGGCTAGCGGGGGCTCCTACGAGCAGTACTTC
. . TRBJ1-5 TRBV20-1 CSANGQPQHF TGCAGTGCTAATGGTCAGCCCCAGCATTTT
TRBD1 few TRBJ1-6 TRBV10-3 CAISPRQGAENSPLHF TGTGCCATCAGCCCAAGACAGGGGGCGGAAAATTCACCCCTCCACTTT
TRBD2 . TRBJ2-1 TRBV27 CASSFQRGPSNNEQFF TGTGCCAGCAGTTTCCAGCGGGGGCCTTCAAACAATGAGCAGTTCTTC
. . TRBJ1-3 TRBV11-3 CASSLVSTGRSGNTIYF TGTGCCAGCAGCTTAGTGTCCACAGGCCGCTCTGGAAACACCATATATTTT
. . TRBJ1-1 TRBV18 CASSERESGEAFF TGTGCCAGCTCAGAAAGGGAGTCCGGTGAAGCTTTCTTT
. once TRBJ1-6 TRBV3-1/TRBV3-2 CASSQDRFYSPLHF TGTGCCAGCAGCCAGGACAGATTTTATTCACCCCTCCACTTT
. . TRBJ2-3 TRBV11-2 CASSLERDTQYF TGTGCCAGCAGCTTAGAAAGGGATACGCAGTATTTT
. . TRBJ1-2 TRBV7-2 CASSSGVGYTF TGTGCCAGCAGCTCAGGGGTTGGCTACACCTTC
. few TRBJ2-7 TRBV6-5 CASRPTVRKTGQYF TGTGCCAGCAGACCCACCGTAAGAAAAACAGGGCAGTACTTC
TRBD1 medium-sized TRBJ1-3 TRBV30 CAWNTPDRVNTIYF TGTGCCTGGAATACCCCTGACAGGGTTAACACCATATATTTT
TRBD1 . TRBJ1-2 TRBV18 CASSPDRGNGYTF TGTGCCAGCTCACCCGACAGGGGGAATGGCTACACCTTC
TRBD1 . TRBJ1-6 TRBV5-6 CASSLRLMTGRGSPLHF TGTGCCAGCAGCTTGCGATTGATGACAGGGAGGGGATCACCCCTCCACTTT
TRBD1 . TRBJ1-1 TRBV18 CATKTGENTEAFF TGTGCCACAAAGACAGGGGAGAACACTGAAGCTTTCTTT